Presented here are 27 T cell receptor beta chains from one specimen sequenced in a study of cytomegalovirus exposure and HLA in healthy donors (dated by TCRdb to 2016 to 2017). The protocol used for the library was the immunoSEQ multiplex PCR assay. For the multiplex PCR, a mixture combining 60 forward primers for TCR Vbeta segments and 13 reverse primers for TCR Jbeta segments was used. TCRdb retrieved this table from immuneACCESS and kept in-frame rearrangements only. Not all clones are present; in checked studies, unresolved V genes account for under half, and no reason is known for the remainder. The sample records 150,000 to 200,000 clones, roughly 86% of which are singletons. The top ten hold about 4.9% of the sample. The sequencing sample was made of PBMCs. These TCRs come from a girl aged 5-17 years in good health and CMV-seropositive.

V gene TRBV4-1 combines with J gene TRBJ1-1; the D gene is possibly TRBD1 (6 bases). The V end lost 1 base, the J end lost 5 bases, and 20 bases lay between the germline ends. CDR3 size: 17 residues. In germline, CDR1 is MGHRA, CDR2 YSYEKL. The CDR3: CASSQGLARGLGTEAFF. DNA for the CDR3: TGCGCCAGCAGCCAAGGCCTCGCAAGGGGGTTGGGAACTGAAGCTTTCTTT.

V and J are TRBV30 and TRBJ1-5; TRBD1 matches at 8 bases. This CDR3 has 16 residues. Germline V lookup: CDR1 GTSNPN, CDR2 SVGIG (reference sequence). Trimming cost V 3 bases and J 7 bases; bases outside gene matches: 14. CDR3 in DNA: TGTGCCTGGAGGGACCGGGGGACAGGACCGGGACAGCCCCAGCATTTT. Translating gives CAWRDRGTGPGQPQHF.

The chain combines TRBV5-1 with TRBJ1-6, with TRBD1 identical over 7 bases. The germline V gene has CDR1 SGHRS and CDR2 YFSETQ. The V segment lost 1 base and the J segment 9 bases; nucleotides outside the gene matches: 7. The CDR3 sequence is 15 residues long. The CDR3 DNA sequence: TGCGCCAGCAGCTTGAGGGGGACAGACTCTTCACCCCTCCACTTT. Translated, it gives CASSLRGTDSSPLHF. The variable domain in full, with the rest retrieved from reference TRBV5-1 and TRBJ1-6, is KAGVTQTPRYLIKTRGQQVTLSCSPISGHRSVSWYQQTPGQGLQFLFEYFSETQRNKGNFPGRFSGRQFSNSRSEMNVSTLELGDSALYLCASSLRGTDSSPLHFGNGTRLTVT.

The chain has TRBV5-1 and TRBJ1-1; D is uncertain. CDR3 size: 14 residues. Germline CDR1 SGHRS, CDR2 YFSETQ. Deletions cut 2 bases from V and 3 bases from J, with 11 bases between. The CDR3 nucleotides are TGCGCCAGCAGCTTACGGGGTGGAGACACTGAAGCTTTCTTT. Encoded protein: CASSLRGGDTEAFF. The variable domain in full, completed from reference TRBV5-1 and TRBJ1-1, reads KAGVTQTPRYLIKTRGQQVTLSCSPISGHRSVSWYQQTPGQGLQFLFEYFSETQRNKGNFPGRFSGRQFSNSRSEMNVSTLELGDSALYLCASSLRGGDTEAFFGQGTRLTVV.

The V gene is TRBV19, the J gene TRBJ2-5; 15 nucleotides align to TRBD2. Germline CDR1 reads LNHDA; CDR2 reads SQIVND (reference sequence). With 6 bases clipped from V and 1 base from J, the junction kept 9 bases outside the gene matches. The CDR3 has 18 amino acids. The CDR3 sequence is CASRAGLAGGLLQETQYF. The CDR3 bases are TGTGCCAGTAGGGCGGGACTAGCGGGGGGCCTTCTCCAAGAGACCCAGTACTTC.

V gene TRBV2 combines with J gene TRBJ1-4; tentative D call: TRBD1 (5 bases). Germline V gene sequence: CDR1 SNHLY, CDR2 FYNNEI. The CDR3 runs 14 residues. V dropped 6 bases and J dropped 5 bases, with 13 bases sitting between them. The CDR3 sequence: CASRGGLANEKLFF. CDR3 nucleotide sequence: TGTGCCAGCAGGGGGGGGTTAGCCAATGAAAAACTGTTTTTT. Full variable domain (rest looked up from reference TRBV2 and TRBJ1-4): EPEVTQTPSHQVTQMGQEVILRCVPISNHLYFYWYRQILGQKVEFLVSFYNNEISEKSEIFDDQFSVERPDGSNFTLKIRSTKLEDSAMYFCASRGGLANEKLFFGSGTQLSVL.

Concerning this clone itself: Other DNA sequences from this sample encode an identical CDR3 as well. The chain is built from TRBV5-6 and TRBJ1-1; TRBD1 matches 11 bases. Germline CDR1 reads SGHDT; CDR2 reads YYEEEE. This CDR3 has 13 amino acids. J gave up 5 bases and V 4 bases, and 1 base lay outside the gene matches. This chain's CDR3 is CASSGTGGTEAFF. The CDR3 DNA is TGTGCCAGCAGCGGGACAGGGGGTACTGAAGCTTTCTTT. The full variable domain, completed using reference TRBV5-6 and TRBJ1-1, is DAGVTQSPTHLIKTRGQQVTLRCSPKSGHDTVSWYQQALGQGPQFIFQYYEEEERQRGNFPDRFSGHQFPNYSSELNVNALLLGDSALYLCASSGTGGTEAFFGQGTRLTVV.

Only one count was recorded for this clone. The genes are TRBV27 and TRBJ1-4, with D possibly TRBD1 on 6 matching bases. The germline V gene encodes CDR1 MNHEY and CDR2 SMNVEV (reference sequence). Deletions cut 11 bases from V and 7 bases from J, with 14 bases between. This CDR3 is built from 12 residues. The DNA of the CDR3 is TGTGCCTCAGGGGCAGGACGTGAAAAACTGTTTTTT. Encoded protein: CASGAGREKLFF.

V usage is TRBV7-9 and J usage is TRBJ2-5; TRBD2 might be the D (6 bases). Germline V gene data show CDR1 as SEHNR and CDR2 as FQNEAQ (reference sequence). V lost 5 bases to trimming and J lost 0 bases, with 19 bases between them. The CDR3 sequence is 17 residues long. CDR3 residues: CASSPPEGVGYQETQYF. In DNA, the CDR3 is TGTGCCAGCAGCCCCCCGGAGGGAGTGGGTTACCAAGAGACCCAGTACTTC.

The chain is built from TRBV13 and TRBJ2-6; no reliable D call. Germline V gene lookup returns CDR1 PRHDT and CDR2 FYEKMQ (reference sequence). The CDR3 runs 13 residues. Trimming took off 6 bases at V and 6 bases at J, with 9 bases between the two ends. DNA for the CDR3: TGTGCCAGCAGGAGGAAGGTGGCCAACGTCCTGACTTTC. The encoded protein is CASRRKVANVLTF.

The chain couples TRBV5-4 to TRBJ2-2; tentatively, D is TRBD2 (5 bases). The V end was cut by 4 bases, the J end by 4 bases, with 11 bases between. Germline assignment: CDR1 SGHNT and CDR2 YYREEE (reference sequence). The CDR3 runs to 14 residues. CDR3 amino acids: CASSRGLTTGELFF. The CDR3 DNA is TGTGCCAGCAGCCGAGGACTCACCACCGGGGAGCTGTTTTTT.

The genes are TRBV11-1 and TRBJ1-1, with 9 bases that match TRBD1. CDR3 length equals 13 residues. J gave up 11 bases and V 0 bases, and 4 bases lay outside the gene matches. Germline V gives CDR1 SGHAT, CDR2 FQDESV (reference sequence). DNA of the CDR3: TGTGCCAGCAGCTTAGCACAGGGGGCTTTGGCTTTCTTT. Translating it yields CASSLAQGALAFF.

The rearrangement links TRBV4-1 to TRBJ1-1; no definite D call. Per the germline V gene, CDR1 is MGHRA and CDR2 is YSYEKL. Trimming pared 4 bases from V and 3 bases from J, leaving 12 bases between. The CDR3 runs to 14 residues. Here the CDR3 DNA reads TGCGCCAGCAGCCTAACAGAAATAGACACTGAAGCTTTCTTT. This codes for CASSLTEIDTEAFF.

CDR3 loop: CAWNENQGSYNEQFF. Here the CDR3 DNA reads TGTGCCTGGAACGAAAACCAGGGTTCCTACAATGAGCAGTTCTTC. The chain combines TRBV30 with TRBJ2-1; D possibly corresponds to TRBD1 (5 bases). CDR1 is GTSNPN, CDR2 SVGIG, per germline (reference sequence). Trimming removed 4 bases from V and 1 base from J, with 14 bases in between. There are 15 residues in the CDR3.

The chain is built from TRBV14 and TRBJ1-3; D uncertain. Trimming pared 0 bases from V and 3 bases from J, leaving 6 bases between. Germline V gene sequence: CDR1 SGHDN, CDR2 FVKESK. The length of the CDR3 is 14 residues. This chain's CDR3 is CASSQEIGGNTIYF. As DNA, the CDR3 is TGTGCCAGCAGCCAAGAAATCGGTGGAAACACCATATATTTT.

The genes are TRBV6-5 and TRBJ1-2, with a weak D call TRBD1 (6 bases). This CDR3 region has 14 residues. Trimming removed 2 bases from V and 8 bases from J, with 15 bases in between. Germline V CDR1 and CDR2: MNHEY, SVGAGI. CDR3 sequence reads: CASSYRAPGGGYTF. In DNA form, the CDR3 reads TGTGCCAGCAGTTACAGGGCCCCTGGGGGCGGCTACACCTTC.

The gene calls are TRBV9 and TRBJ1-5, with D perhaps matching TRBD1 (6 bases). V dropped 2 bases and J dropped 4 bases, with 7 bases sitting between them. The CDR3 is 13 residues long. In germline, CDR1 is SGDLS, CDR2 YYNGEE. The CDR3 DNA follows: TGTGCCAGCAGCGTTACAGGGAATCAGCCCCAGCATTTT. Translated: CASSVTGNQPQHF.

The V gene is TRBV9, the J gene TRBJ2-6; 7 bases align to TRBD2. This CDR3 region has 17 residues. Germline V gene sequence: CDR1 SGDLS, CDR2 YYNGEE. J was trimmed by 2 bases and V by 4 bases; bases with no gene match: 9. CDR3: CASSPRGGVAGANVLTF. The CDR3 DNA sequence: TGTGCCAGCAGCCCTAGGGGAGGGGTAGCTGGGGCCAACGTCCTGACTTTC.

As DNA, the CDR3 is TGTGCCAGCAGCCTCGACTGGCGTGAAGCTTTCTTT. Translated: CASSLDWREAFF. The chain has TRBV11-2 and TRBJ1-1, with no clear D. Germline CDR1 reads SGHAT; CDR2 reads FQNNGV. Trimming cost V 5 bases and J 7 bases, with 11 bases left between them. This CDR3 spans 12 amino acids.

This CDR3 reads CASSQESQGTIYNSPLHF. The CDR3 DNA sequence: TGCGCCAGCAGCCAAGAATCGCAGGGAACAATTTATAATTCACCCCTCCACTTT. This chain uses TRBV4-1 with TRBJ1-6, with TRBD1 as a possible D gene (5 bases). This CDR3 is 18 amino acids long. Trimming pared 0 bases from V and 4 bases from J, leaving 16 bases between. Germline V lookup: CDR1 MGHRA, CDR2 YSYEKL.

In its sample, this clone was seen a few times. The chain has TRBV29-1 and TRBJ2-5; no definite D call. Germline CDR1 and CDR2: SQVTM and ANQGSEA. CDR3 size: 12 residues. The CDR3: CSVVQPPETQYF. Here the CDR3 DNA reads TGCAGTGTGGTACAGCCCCCTGAGACCCAGTACTTC.

V and J are TRBV6-5 and TRBJ1-6; TRBD1 agrees at 9 bases. V shed 6 bases, J shed 8 bases, and the junction held 2 bases outside the gene matches. Germline loops: CDR1 MNHEY, CDR2 SVGAGI. This CDR3 region has 13 residues. CDR3 amino acids: CASSRDRDSPLHF. The CDR3 DNA is TGTGCCAGCAGCCGGGACAGGGATTCACCCCTCCACTTT.

This clone showed up just once. The chain recombines TRBV2 with TRBJ1-4; D call uncertain. Trimming left V 2 bases short and J 0 bases short, with 10 bases between. The V gene's germline CDR1 is SNHLY and CDR2 FYNNEI. The CDR3 is 16 residues long. CDR3 in amino acids: CASSEYGVPTNEKLFF. For the CDR3, the DNA is TGTGCCAGCAGTGAATACGGGGTTCCAACTAATGAAAAACTGTTTTTT.

The chain has TRBV5-6 and TRBJ1-6, with TRBD1 as a possible D gene (5 bases). V was shortened by 0 bases and J by 10 bases, with 11 bases between the two germline ends. CDR3 size: 14 residues. The germline gives CDR1 SGHDT, CDR2 YYEEEE. CDR3 in DNA: TGTGCCAGCAGCTTGGACAGGACGCTGTCACCCCTCCACTTT. It yields the protein CASSLDRTLSPLHF.

CDR3 coding DNA: TGTGCCAGCAGCTTAGGAGGGTTCAATTCACCCCTCCACTTT. This codes for CASSLGGFNSPLHF. The rearrangement joins TRBV7-3 to TRBJ1-6; D gene uncertain. V shed 2 bases and J shed 7 bases, with 9 bases lying between them. The V gene's germline CDR1 is SGHTA and CDR2 FQGTGA. The length of the CDR3 is 14 residues.

CDR3 loop: CATSQPQGGRYEQYF. CDR3 DNA: TGTGCCACCAGCCAACCCCAGGGGGGTAGGTACGAGCAGTACTTC. V and J are TRBV15 and TRBJ2-7, with D tentatively TRBD1 (7 bases). The V and J ends lost 5 bases and 4 bases respectively, with 18 bases between them. Germline loops: CDR1 LNHNV, CDR2 YYDKDF (reference sequence). CDR3 length: 15 residues.

In its sample, this clone was seen once. The chain carries TRBV6-4 and TRBJ2-2; TRBD1 aligns across 7 bases. This CDR3 is 15 amino acids long. The germline V gene has CDR1 MRHNA and CDR2 SNTAGT. Trimming removed 7 bases from V and 0 bases from J; junction bases left unmatched: 5. Here the CDR3 reads CASTPGQPNTGELFF. Written as DNA, the CDR3 is TGTGCCAGCACCCCGGGACAGCCGAACACCGGGGAGCTGTTTTTT.